This T cell receptor (beta chain) originates from a study of beta chain features in type 1 diabetes. General study findings and limits: Individuals with type 1 diabetes displayed fewer insertions and more deletions at VDJ junctions.

To note about this clone: Its matching antigen is unknown.

CDR1 is LNHDA, CDR2 SQIVND, per germline (reference sequence). V was shortened by 7 bases and J by 3 bases, with 16 bases between the two germline ends. The CDR3 covers 15 residues. Every isolated RNA sample was fully reverse transcribed, so sequencing captured expressed TCRB transcripts. Only in-frame clones appear in the TCRdb table, and some are missing; sequencing was by immunoSEQ multiplex PCR. The sample carries more than 300,000 clones, approximately 8.2% recorded once. The receptor comes from a woman aged 18-29 years in good health. The chain has TRBV19 and TRBJ2-1; D perhaps matches TRBD2 (7 bases). Sequencing used central memory CD4+ T cells from blood. The CDR3: CASTDLRGGYNEQFF. The CDR3 nucleotides are TGTGCCAGTACTGACCTGAGGGGGGGCTACAATGAGCAGTTCTTC.